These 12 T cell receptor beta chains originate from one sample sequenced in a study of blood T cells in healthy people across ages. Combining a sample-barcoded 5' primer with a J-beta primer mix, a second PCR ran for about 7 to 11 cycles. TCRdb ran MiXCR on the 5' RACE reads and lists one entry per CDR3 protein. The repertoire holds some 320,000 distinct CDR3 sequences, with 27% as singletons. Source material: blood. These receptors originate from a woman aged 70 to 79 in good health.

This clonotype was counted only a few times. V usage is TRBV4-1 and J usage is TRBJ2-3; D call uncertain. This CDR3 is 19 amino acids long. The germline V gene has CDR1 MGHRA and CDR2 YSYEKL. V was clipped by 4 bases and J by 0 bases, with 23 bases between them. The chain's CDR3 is CASSPSTGAILPSTDTQYF. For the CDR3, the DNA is TGCGCCAGCAGCCCCTCTACTGGCGCGATCCTCCCTAGCACAGATACGCAGTATTTT.

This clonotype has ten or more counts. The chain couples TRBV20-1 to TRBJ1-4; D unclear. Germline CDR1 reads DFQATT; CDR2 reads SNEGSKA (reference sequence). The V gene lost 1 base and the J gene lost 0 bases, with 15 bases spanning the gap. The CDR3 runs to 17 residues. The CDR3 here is CSARGDWTTPTNEKLFF. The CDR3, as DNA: TGCAGTGCTAGAGGTGACTGGACGACCCCAACTAATGAAAAACTGTTTTTT.

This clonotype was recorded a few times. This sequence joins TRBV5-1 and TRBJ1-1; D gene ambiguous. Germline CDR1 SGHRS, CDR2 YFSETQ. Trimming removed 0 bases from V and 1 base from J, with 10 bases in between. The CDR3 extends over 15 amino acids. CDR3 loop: CASSLARGRNTEAFF. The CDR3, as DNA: TGCGCCAGCAGCTTGGCCCGGGGTCGGAACACTGAAGCTTTCTTT.

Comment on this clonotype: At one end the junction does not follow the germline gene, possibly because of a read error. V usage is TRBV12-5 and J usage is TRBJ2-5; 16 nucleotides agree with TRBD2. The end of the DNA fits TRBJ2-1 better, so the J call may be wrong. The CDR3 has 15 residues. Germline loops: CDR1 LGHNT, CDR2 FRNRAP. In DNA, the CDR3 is TGTGCCAGTGGGCCGGGACTAGCGGGAGGGTATGAGCAGTTCTTC. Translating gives CASGPGLAGGYEQFF.

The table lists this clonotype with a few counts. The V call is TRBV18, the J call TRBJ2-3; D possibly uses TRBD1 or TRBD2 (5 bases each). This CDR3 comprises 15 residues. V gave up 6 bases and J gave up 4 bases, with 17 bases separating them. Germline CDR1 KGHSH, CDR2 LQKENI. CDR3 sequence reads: CASSSGRQGPDTQYF. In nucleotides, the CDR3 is TGTGCCAGCTCGTCGGGACGACAAGGTCCAGATACGCAGTATTTT.

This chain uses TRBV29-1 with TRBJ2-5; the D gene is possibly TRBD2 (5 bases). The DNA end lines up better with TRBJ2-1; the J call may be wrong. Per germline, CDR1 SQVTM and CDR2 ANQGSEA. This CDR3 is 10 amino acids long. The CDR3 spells CSVGGDEQFF. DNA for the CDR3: TGCAGCGTTGGGGGAGATGAGCAGTTCTTC.

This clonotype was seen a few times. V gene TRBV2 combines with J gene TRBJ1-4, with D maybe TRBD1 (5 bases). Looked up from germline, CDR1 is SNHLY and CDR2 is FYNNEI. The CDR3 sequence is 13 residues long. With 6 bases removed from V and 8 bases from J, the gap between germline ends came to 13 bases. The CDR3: CASRGDLGEKLFF. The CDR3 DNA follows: TGTGCCAGCAGGGGGGACTTGGGAGAAAAACTGTTTTTT.

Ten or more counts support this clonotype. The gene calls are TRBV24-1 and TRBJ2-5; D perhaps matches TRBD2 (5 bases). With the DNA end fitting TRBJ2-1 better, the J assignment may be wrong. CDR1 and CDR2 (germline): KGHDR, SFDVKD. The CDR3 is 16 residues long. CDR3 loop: CATSDQQSPSSHEQFF. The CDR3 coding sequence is TGTGCCACCAGTGACCAGCAGAGCCCTAGCTCCCATGAGCAGTTCTTC.

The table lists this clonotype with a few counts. The CDR3 DNA follows: TGCGCCAGCAGCCCCCAGACAGGAGCCAACTATGGCTACACCTTC. This gives the protein CASSPQTGANYGYTF. The chain joins TRBV5-1 to TRBJ1-2, with a possible D match to TRBD1 (6 bases). Trimming pared 4 bases from V and 2 bases from J, leaving 15 bases between. The CDR3 contains 15 residues. The germline V gene encodes CDR1 SGHRS and CDR2 YFSETQ.

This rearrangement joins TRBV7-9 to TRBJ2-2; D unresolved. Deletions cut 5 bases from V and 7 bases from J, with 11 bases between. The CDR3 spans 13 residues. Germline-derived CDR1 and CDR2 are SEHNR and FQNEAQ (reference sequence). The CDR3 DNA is TGTGCCAGCAGCCCATCTCACGGCGGGGAGCTGTTTTTT. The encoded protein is CASSPSHGGELFF.

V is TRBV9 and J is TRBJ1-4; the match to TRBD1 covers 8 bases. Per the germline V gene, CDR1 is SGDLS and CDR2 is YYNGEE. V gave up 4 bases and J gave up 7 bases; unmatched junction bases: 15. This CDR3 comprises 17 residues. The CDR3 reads CASSQTKGGQALEKLFF. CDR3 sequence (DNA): TGTGCCAGCAGCCAGACCAAGGGGGGACAGGCCCTTGAAAAACTGTTTTTT.

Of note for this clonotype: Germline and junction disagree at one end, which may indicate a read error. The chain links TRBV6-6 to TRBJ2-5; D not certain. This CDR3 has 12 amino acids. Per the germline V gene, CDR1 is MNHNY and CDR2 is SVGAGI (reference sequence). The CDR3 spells CAGSLRRETQYF. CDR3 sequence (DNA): TGTGCCGGCAGTTTGAGGCGAGAGACCCAGTACTTC.